The T cell receptor (beta chain) under discussion was sequenced for a study of CD8+CD57+ T cells in acquired aplastic anemia. On this clonotype itself: At one of its ends the junction is not consistent with the germline gene, which may arise from a read error.

CDR3 length: 14 residues. Using genomic DNA as the template, TCR beta VDJ and CDR3 profiling was carried out. TCRdb reprocessed the reads with MiXCR, giving one entry per CDR3 protein. The profile shows about 80,000 distinct CDR3 sequences, more than 40% of them singletons. This receptor was identified in a human donor in good health, serving as a control. The sequencing input was sorted CD4+, CD8+, or CD8+CD57+ T cells (not recorded which) from PBMCs. The chain employs TRBV12-3 or TRBV12-4 and TRBJ2-3; possibly TRBD2 for D (5 bases). Here the CDR3 DNA reads TGTGCCAGCAGTTCCCCTTTTGAGCGGTATACTCAGTATTTT. Protein: CASSSPFERYTQYF.